This TCR beta chain emerged from a study of T cell responses to AZD1222 COVID-19 vaccine. The overall study: Whether given at about 4 or about 12 weeks, second doses were pooled. Study conclusions and caveats: The number of AZD1222 recipients seropositive at baseline was only 6 or 7.

V lost 6 bases and J lost 0, with 15 bases in between. The CDR3 runs 17 residues. Germline CDR1 reads LNHDA; CDR2 reads SQIVND (reference sequence). Regarding this clone: Its matching antigen is unknown.

The table came from immunoSEQ multiplex PCR; TCRdb's copy has only in-frame clones and leaves some out. Altogether around 180,000 clones are present, 88% being singletons, with the ten largest covering approximately 0.5%. V usage is TRBV19 and J usage is TRBJ2-6; no definite D call. This specimen was peripheral blood, taken on day 0 of AZD1222 vaccination. This clonotype was sampled from an adult in good health. The DNA of the CDR3 is TGTGCCAGTAGCCGCACACTGAGCCGCTCTGGGGCCAACGTCCTGACTTTC. As protein: CASSRTLSRSGANVLTF.